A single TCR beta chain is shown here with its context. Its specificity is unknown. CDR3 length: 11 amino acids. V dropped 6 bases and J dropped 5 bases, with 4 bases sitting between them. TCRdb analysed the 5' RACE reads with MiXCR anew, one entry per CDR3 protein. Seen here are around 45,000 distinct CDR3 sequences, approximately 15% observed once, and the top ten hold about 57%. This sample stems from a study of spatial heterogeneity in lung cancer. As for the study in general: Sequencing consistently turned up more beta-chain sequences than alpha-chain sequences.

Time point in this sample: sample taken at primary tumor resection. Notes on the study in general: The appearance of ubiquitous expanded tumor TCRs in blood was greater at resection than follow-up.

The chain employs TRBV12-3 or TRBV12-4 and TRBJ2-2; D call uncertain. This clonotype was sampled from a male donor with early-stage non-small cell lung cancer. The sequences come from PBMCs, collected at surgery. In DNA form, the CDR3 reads TGTGCCAGCAGCAAGACCGGGGAGCTGTTTTTT. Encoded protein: CASSKTGELFF.